This TCR beta chain was profiled in a study of shared clonotypes between healthy human individuals. Overall study results and limits: Richness estimates generally favored naive over memory subsets.

The germline CDR1 and CDR2 sequences are SGHVS and FQNEAQ. This CDR3 spans 14 amino acids. Method: immunoSEQ multiplex PCR; TCRdb's copy keeps in-frame clones and lacks some. Found here are 700,000 or so clones, about 78% of them singletons; the top ten hold around 2%. This clone has only one observation. Its antigen remains unknown. A much more abundant neighbour one base away suggests this may be a read error. The chain uses TRBV7-8 and TRBJ2-5, with TRBD2 matching over 11 bases. The J call may be mistaken, given a closer DNA end match to TRBJ2-7. Sequenced: memory CD4+ T cells sorted from blood. The subset is: CD45RA-negative fraction. This receptor was identified in a woman aged 25-40 years in good health. This chain's CDR3 is CASSRLAGPYEQYF. CDR3 DNA sequence: TGTGCCAGCAGCAGACTAGCGGGGCCCTACGAGCAGTACTTC.